This TCR beta chain was identified in a study of tumor-infiltrating lymphocytes in primary liver carcinoma. Study-wide background: Male and female patients aged 30 to 69 years made up the cohort. All lesions had stage T1-T3 N0M0 and roughly 4 to 11 cm widths. The yield of productive TCRbeta reads per sample was roughly 3.5 to 7.13 million and was similar across tissue types.

Germline DNA was extracted too, while blood RNA derived from unsorted whole blood. Study results and caveats: Lower overlap was observed for tumor-adjacent and tumor-blood pairs relative to tumor region pairs.

Germline lookup yields CDR1 GTSNPN and CDR2 SVGIG (reference sequence). This CDR3 is built from 13 residues. Priming with a constant-region primer yielded TCR beta cDNA from about 540 ng total RNA. Investigators got TCR beta libraries out of three nested multiplex PCR rounds, done with slightly modified ARM-PCR. Forward primers for TRBV1-TRBV30 and a C-beta reverse primer served the first two PCR rounds, at 10 cycles each. A single record per CDR3 protein comes from TCRdb applying MiXCR to the multiplex PCR reads. The data show roughly 330,000 distinct CDR3 sequences, around three fifths seen once. Remarks on this clonotype: The antigen remains undetermined. At one boundary the junction diverges from the germline segment, which might be a read error.

This chain joins TRBV30 and TRBJ1-4, with a weak D call TRBD1 (6 bases). This TCR came from a man aged 40-55 years with primary liver carcinoma and hepatitis B virus infection. Specimen: peripheral blood. This CDR3 is CTWTGQGGEKLFF. In DNA form, the CDR3 reads TGTACCTGGACGGGACAAGGGGGAGAAAAGCTGTTTTTT.